These 10 T cell receptor beta chains were sequenced from one sample in a study of blood T cells in healthy people across ages. The authors ran a second PCR of 7 to 11 cycles using a sample-barcoded 5' primer and a J-beta primer mix. TCRdb re-derived calls from the 5' RACE reads in MiXCR, one entry per CDR3 protein. The data show some 290,000 distinct CDR3 sequences, about 25% seen once. Sequencing was performed on blood. The source of these receptors is a woman aged 70-85 years in good health.

The chain is built from TRBV7-9 and TRBJ2-2; D is tentatively TRBD1 or TRBD2 (5 bases each). This CDR3 region has 15 residues. CDR1 and CDR2 from the germline V gene are SEHNR and FQNEAQ (reference sequence). With 2 bases removed from V and 3 bases from J, the gap between germline ends came to 10 bases. In DNA, the CDR3 is TGTGCCAGCAGCTTAATTCAGGGAGACACCGGGGAGCTGTTTTTT. It is translated as CASSLIQGDTGELFF.

The sample holds a few counts of this clonotype. The J gene is TRBJ1-1, the V gene TRBV28, with D maybe TRBD1 (5 bases). Germline V lookup: CDR1 MDHEN, CDR2 SYDVKM. Trimming left V 3 bases short and J 8 bases short, with 16 bases between. This CDR3 has 14 residues. CDR3 residues: CASSFLGTAKEAFF. CDR3 bases: TGTGCCAGCAGTTTTCTTGGGACCGCGAAGGAAGCTTTCTTT. The full variable domain, with the rest looked up from reference TRBV28 and TRBJ1-1, is DVKVTQSSRYLVKRTGEKVFLECVQDMDHENMFWYRQDPGLGLRLIYFSYDVKMKEKGDIPEGYSVSREKKERFSLILESASTNQTSMYLCASSFLGTAKEAFFGQGTRLTVV.

The sample holds many counts of this clonotype. The chain uses TRBV20-1 and TRBJ1-1, with TRBD1 matching over 9 bases. CDR1 and CDR2 from the germline V gene are DFQATT and SNEGSKA (reference sequence). With 3 bases clipped from V and 6 bases from J, the junction kept 5 bases outside the gene matches. The CDR3 contains 13 residues. CDR3 nucleotide sequence: TGCAGTGCTAGGGGGGGACAGGGATCTGAAGCTTTCTTT. It specifies CSARGGQGSEAFF.

This clonotype showed up just a few times. The chain carries TRBV3-1 and TRBJ2-5; 7 bases line up with TRBD2. The germline gives CDR1 LGHDT, CDR2 YNNKEL (reference sequence). This CDR3 spans 14 amino acids. After removal of 2 bases from V and 5 bases from J, the junction contained 5 bases not matched to a gene. CDR3 in DNA: TGTGCCAGCAGCCAACTGGGAGGGAGGGAGACCCAGTACTTC. This gives the protein CASSQLGGRETQYF.

A remark on this clonotype: An end of the junction does not agree with germline; a read error may underlie this. The chain has TRBV2 and TRBJ2-4; D tentatively fits TRBD1 or TRBD2 (6 bases each). Germline V lookup: CDR1 SNHLY, CDR2 FYNNEI. This CDR3 is 17 amino acids long. CDR3 amino acids: CASRTNIGGLAKNIRYF. CDR3 sequence (DNA): TGTGCCAGCAGGACAAACATTGGGGGGCTAGCCAAAAACATTCGGTACTTC.

The rearrangement uses TRBV13 and TRBJ2-5; D may be TRBD1 (5 bases). The end of the DNA fits TRBJ2-1 better, so the J call may be wrong. The CDR3 loop spans 16 amino acids. The germline CDR1 and CDR2 sequences are PRHDT and FYEKMQ (reference sequence). Here the CDR3 DNA reads TGTGCCAGCAGCTTAGAAGGGGATTCGTTCTACAATGAGCAGTTCTTC. This translates into CASSLEGDSFYNEQFF.

The CDR3 bases are TGTGCCAGTAGGGTCCAGGTCGAAGCTTTCTTT. Protein sequence: CASRVQVEAFF. The chain joins TRBV28 to TRBJ1-1; unclear D gene. This CDR3 is built from 11 residues. The germline V gene encodes CDR1 MDHEN and CDR2 SYDVKM. V was shortened by 9 bases and J by 8 bases, with 13 bases between the two germline ends.

This clonotype came up many times. The chain links TRBV7-2 to TRBJ2-5; perhaps TRBD2 as D (5 bases). The J call may be mistaken, given a closer DNA end match to TRBJ2-1. CDR1 and CDR2 (germline): SGHTA, FQGNSA. This CDR3 comprises 12 residues. As DNA, the CDR3 is TGTGCCAGCAGCTTGACCGCGGGTGAGCAGTTCTTC. Amino acid sequence: CASSLTAGEQFF.

The genes are TRBV10-3 and TRBJ2-2; TRBD2 matches 8 bases. The germline gives CDR1 ENHRY, CDR2 SYGVKD. The CDR3 runs to 16 residues. The junction had 7 bases not matched to a gene; V was cut back by 6 bases and J by 1 base. CDR3 in amino acids: CAIRMTSAGNTGELFF. The CDR3 DNA sequence: TGTGCCATCAGAATGACTAGCGCCGGGAACACCGGGGAGCTGTTTTTT.

This clonotype was picked up a small number of times. The V and J genes are TRBV4-2 and TRBJ2-5; the D call may be TRBD1 or TRBD2 (6 bases each). TRBJ2-1 explains the end of the DNA better; the J call may be wrong. The CDR3 length is 16 residues. Germline assignment: CDR1 LGHNA and CDR2 YNFKEQ. The DNA of the CDR3 is TGTGCCAGCAGCCAAGAGAGGGGGGACCCCAACAATGAGCAGTTCTTC. Amino acid sequence: CASSQERGDPNNEQFF.